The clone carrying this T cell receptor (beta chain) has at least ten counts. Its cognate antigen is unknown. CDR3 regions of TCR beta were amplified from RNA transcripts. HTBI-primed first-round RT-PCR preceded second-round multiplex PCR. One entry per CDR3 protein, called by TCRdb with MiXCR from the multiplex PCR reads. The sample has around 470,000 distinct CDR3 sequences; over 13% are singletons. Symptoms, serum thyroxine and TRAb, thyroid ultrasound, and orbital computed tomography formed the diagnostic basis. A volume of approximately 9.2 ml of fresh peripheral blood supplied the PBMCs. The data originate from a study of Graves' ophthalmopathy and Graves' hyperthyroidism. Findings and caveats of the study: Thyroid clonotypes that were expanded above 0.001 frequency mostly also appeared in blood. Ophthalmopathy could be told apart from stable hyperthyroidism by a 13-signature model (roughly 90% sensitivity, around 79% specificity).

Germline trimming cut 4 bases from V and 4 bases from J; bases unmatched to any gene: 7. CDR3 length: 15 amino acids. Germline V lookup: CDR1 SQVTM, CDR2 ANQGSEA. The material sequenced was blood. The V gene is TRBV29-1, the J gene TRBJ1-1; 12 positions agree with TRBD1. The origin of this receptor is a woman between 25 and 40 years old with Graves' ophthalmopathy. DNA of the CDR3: TGCAGCGTTGGGGGGACAGGGGGCAAGGGCACTGAAGCTTTCTTT. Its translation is CSVGGTGGKGTEAFF.